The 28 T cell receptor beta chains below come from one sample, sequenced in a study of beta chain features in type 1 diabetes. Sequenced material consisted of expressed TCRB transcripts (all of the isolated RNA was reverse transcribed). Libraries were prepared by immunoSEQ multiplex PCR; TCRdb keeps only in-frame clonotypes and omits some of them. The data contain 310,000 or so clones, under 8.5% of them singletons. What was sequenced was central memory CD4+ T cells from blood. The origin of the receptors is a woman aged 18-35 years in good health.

The DNA of the CDR3 is TGTGCCAGCAGCTTAGCCCACCTAACTAGCGGGAGTGAGCAGTTCTTC. Translating gives CASSLAHLTSGSEQFF. The J gene is TRBJ2-1, the V gene TRBV7-2; 11 nucleotides match TRBD2. Germline CDR1 and CDR2: SGHTA and FQGNSA. V gave up 0 bases and J gave up 9 bases; unmatched junction bases: 7. This CDR3 is 16 amino acids long.

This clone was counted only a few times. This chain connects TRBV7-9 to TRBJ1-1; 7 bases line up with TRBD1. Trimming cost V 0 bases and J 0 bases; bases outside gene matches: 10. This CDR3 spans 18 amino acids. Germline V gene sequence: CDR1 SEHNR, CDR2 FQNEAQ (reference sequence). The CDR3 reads CASSLAHGTVGMNTEAFF. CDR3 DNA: TGTGCCAGCAGCTTAGCGCACGGGACAGTCGGCATGAACACTGAAGCTTTCTTT. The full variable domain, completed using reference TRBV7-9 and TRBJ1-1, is DTGVSQNPRHKITKRGQNVTFRCDPISEHNRLYWYRQTLGQGPEFLTYFQNEAQLEKSRLLSDRFSAERPKGSFSTLEIQRTEQGDSAMYLCASSLAHGTVGMNTEAFFGQGTRLTVV.

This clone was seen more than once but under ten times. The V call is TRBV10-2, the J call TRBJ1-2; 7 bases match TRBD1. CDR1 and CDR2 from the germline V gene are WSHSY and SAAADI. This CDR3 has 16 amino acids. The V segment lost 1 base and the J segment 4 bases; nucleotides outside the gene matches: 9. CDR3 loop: CASSELGTVRPYGYTF. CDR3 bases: TGCGCCAGCAGTGAGTTGGGGACAGTTCGTCCCTATGGCTACACCTTC.

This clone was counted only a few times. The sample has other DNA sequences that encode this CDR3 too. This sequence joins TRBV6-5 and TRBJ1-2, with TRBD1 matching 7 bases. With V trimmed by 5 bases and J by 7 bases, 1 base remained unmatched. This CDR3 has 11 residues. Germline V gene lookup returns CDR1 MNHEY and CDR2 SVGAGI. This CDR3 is CASSDRVGYTF. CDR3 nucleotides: TGTGCCAGCAGTGACAGGGTTGGCTACACCTTC.

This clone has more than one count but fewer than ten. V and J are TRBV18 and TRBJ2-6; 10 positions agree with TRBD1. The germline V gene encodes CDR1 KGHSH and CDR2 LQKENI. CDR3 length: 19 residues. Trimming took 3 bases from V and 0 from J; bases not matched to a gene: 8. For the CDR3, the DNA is TGTGCCAGCTCACCTGCGACCGGGACAGGGGCCTCTGGGGCCAACGTCCTGACTTTC. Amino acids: CASSPATGTGASGANVLTF.

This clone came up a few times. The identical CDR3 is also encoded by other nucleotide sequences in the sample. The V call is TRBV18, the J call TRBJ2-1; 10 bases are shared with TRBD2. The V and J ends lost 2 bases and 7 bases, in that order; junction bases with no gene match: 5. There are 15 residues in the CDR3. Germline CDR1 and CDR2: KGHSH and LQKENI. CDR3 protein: CASSPIAGGYNEQFF. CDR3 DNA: TGTGCCAGCTCACCAATAGCGGGAGGCTATAATGAGCAGTTCTTC.

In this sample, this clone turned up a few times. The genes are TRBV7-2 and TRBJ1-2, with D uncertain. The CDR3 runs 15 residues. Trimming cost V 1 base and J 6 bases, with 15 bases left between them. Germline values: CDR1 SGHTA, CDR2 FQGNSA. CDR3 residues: CASSLGLIFSDGYTF. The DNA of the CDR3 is TGTGCCAGCAGCTTAGGACTCATCTTCTCCGATGGCTACACCTTC.

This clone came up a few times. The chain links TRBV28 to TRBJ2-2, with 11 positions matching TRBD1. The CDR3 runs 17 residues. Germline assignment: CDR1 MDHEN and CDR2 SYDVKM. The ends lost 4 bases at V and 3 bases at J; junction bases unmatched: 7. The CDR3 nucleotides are TGTGCCAGCAGTTCTCTTGGGGGACAGGGGGACACCGGGGAGCTGTTTTTT. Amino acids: CASSSLGGQGDTGELFF.

The CDR3, as DNA: TGTGCCAGCAGCCCTAGACTAGCCACGAGCCAAGAGACCCAGTACTTC. It specifies CASSPRLATSQETQYF. The chain uses TRBV7-2 and TRBJ2-5, with TRBD2 matching 7 bases. The germline gives CDR1 SGHTA, CDR2 FQGNSA. The CDR3 is 16 amino acids. J gave up 1 base and V 5 bases, and 10 bases lay outside the gene matches.

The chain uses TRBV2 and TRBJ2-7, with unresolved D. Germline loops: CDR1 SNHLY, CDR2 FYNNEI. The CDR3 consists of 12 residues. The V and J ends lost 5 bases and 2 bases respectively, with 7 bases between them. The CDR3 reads CASSPDAYEQYF. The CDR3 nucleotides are TGTGCCAGCAGTCCAGACGCCTACGAGCAGTACTTC.

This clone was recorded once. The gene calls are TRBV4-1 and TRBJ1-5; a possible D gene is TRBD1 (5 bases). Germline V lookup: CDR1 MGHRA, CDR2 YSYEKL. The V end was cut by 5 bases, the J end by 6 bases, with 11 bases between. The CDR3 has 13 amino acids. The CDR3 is CASSKVGPQPQHF. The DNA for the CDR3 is TGCGCCAGCAGCAAGGTGGGGCCTCAGCCCCAGCATTTT.

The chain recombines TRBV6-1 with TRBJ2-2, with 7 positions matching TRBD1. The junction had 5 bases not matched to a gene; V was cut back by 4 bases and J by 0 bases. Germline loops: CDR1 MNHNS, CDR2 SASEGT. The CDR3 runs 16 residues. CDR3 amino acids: CASSGRGIPNTGELFF. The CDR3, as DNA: TGTGCCAGCAGTGGCAGGGGGATCCCGAACACCGGGGAGCTGTTTTTT.

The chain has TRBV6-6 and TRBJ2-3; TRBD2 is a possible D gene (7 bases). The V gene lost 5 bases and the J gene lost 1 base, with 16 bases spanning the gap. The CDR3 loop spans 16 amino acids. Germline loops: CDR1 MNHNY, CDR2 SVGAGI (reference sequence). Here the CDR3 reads CASSTGAGVRTDTQYF. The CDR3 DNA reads TGTGCCAGCAGTACGGGGGCGGGAGTCCGCACAGATACGCAGTATTTT.

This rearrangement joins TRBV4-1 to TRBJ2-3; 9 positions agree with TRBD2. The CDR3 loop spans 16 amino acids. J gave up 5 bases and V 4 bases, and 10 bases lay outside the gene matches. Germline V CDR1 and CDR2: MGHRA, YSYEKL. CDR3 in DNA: TGCGCCAGCAGCCGAGTCAAAGCGGGGGGAGGAGATACGCAGTATTTT. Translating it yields CASSRVKAGGGDTQYF.

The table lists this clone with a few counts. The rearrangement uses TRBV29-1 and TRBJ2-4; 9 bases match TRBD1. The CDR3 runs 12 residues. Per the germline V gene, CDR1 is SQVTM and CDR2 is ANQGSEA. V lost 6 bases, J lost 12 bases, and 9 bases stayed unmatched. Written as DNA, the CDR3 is TGCAGCGTGGCGGACAGGGGACAGGCTCAGTACTTC. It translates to CSVADRGQAQYF.

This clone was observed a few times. DNA of the CDR3: TGTGCCAGCAGCTACCGCCGCGGGACCCTCTACAATGAGCAGTTCTTC. Amino acid sequence: CASSYRRGTLYNEQFF. V usage is TRBV7-2 and J usage is TRBJ2-1; a possible D gene is TRBD2 (6 bases). The CDR3 extends over 16 amino acids. V was trimmed by 4 bases and J by 3 bases, leaving 16 bases between them. Germline lookup yields CDR1 SGHTA and CDR2 FQGNSA.

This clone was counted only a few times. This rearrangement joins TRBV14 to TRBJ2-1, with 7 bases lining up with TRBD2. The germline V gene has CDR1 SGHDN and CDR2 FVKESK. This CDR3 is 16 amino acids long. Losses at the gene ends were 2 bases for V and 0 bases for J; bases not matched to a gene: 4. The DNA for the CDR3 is TGTGCCAGCAGCCAACTGGGGGGGAGCTCCTACAATGAGCAGTTCTTC. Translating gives CASSQLGGSSYNEQFF. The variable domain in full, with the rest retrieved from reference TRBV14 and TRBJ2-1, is EAGVTQFPSHSVIEKGQTVTLRCDPISGHDNLYWYRRVMGKEIKFLLHFVKESKQDESGMPNNRFLAERTGGTYSTLKVQPAELEDSGVYFCASSQLGGSSYNEQFFGPGTRLTVL.

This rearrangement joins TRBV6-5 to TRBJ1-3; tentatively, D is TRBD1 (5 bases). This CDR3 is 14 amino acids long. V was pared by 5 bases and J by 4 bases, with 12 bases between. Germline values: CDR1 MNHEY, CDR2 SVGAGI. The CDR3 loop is CASSRRQSGNTIYF. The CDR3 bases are TGTGCCAGCAGTCGTCGACAGAGCGGAAACACCATATATTTT.

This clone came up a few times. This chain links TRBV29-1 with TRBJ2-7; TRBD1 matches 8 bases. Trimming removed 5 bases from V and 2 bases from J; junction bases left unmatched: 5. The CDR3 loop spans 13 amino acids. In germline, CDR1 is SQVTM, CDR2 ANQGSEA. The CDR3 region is CSVTDRGTYEQYF. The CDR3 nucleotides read TGCAGCGTTACCGACAGGGGAACCTACGAGCAGTACTTC.

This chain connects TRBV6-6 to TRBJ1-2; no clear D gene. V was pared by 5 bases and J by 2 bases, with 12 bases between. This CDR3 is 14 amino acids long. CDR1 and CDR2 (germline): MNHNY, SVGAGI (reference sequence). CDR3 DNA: TGTGCCAGCAGTCCTGGGTTGGGGAACTATGGCTACACCTTC. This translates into CASSPGLGNYGYTF.

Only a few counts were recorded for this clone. The CDR3 here is CAISRELNTEAFF. CDR3 coding DNA: TGTGCCATCAGTAGGGAACTGAACACTGAAGCTTTCTTT. This sequence joins TRBV10-3 and TRBJ1-1; the D is unclear. Trimming took off 5 bases at V and 0 bases at J, with 7 bases between the two ends. Per the germline V gene, CDR1 is ENHRY and CDR2 is SYGVKD. The CDR3 has 13 residues.

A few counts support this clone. CDR3 in amino acids: CASSTGLAGGLAKNIQYF. CDR3 DNA sequence: TGTGCCAGCAGCACTGGACTAGCGGGAGGACTAGCCAAAAACATTCAGTACTTC. The chain combines TRBV5-6 with TRBJ2-4, with TRBD2 matching 14 bases. This CDR3 spans 18 amino acids. The germline V gene encodes CDR1 SGHDT and CDR2 YYEEEE. Losses at the gene ends were 4 bases for V and 0 bases for J; bases not matched to a gene: 6. The whole variable domain, filled in from reference TRBV5-6 and TRBJ2-4, reads DAGVTQSPTHLIKTRGQQVTLRCSPKSGHDTVSWYQQALGQGPQFIFQYYEEEERQRGNFPDRFSGHQFPNYSSELNVNALLLGDSALYLCASSTGLAGGLAKNIQYFGAGTRLSVL.

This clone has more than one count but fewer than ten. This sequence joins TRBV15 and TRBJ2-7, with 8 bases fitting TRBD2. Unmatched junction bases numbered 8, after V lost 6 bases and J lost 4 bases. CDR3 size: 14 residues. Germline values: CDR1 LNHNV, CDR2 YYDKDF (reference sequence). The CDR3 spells CATRAGLGSYEQYF. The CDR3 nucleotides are TGTGCCACCAGGGCGGGACTAGGGAGTTACGAGCAGTACTTC.

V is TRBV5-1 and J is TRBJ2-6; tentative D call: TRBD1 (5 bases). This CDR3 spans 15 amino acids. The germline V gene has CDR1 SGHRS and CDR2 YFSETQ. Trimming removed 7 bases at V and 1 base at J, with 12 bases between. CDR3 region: CASGATGSGANVLTF. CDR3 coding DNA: TGCGCCAGCGGGGCAACAGGATCTGGGGCCAACGTCCTGACTTTC.

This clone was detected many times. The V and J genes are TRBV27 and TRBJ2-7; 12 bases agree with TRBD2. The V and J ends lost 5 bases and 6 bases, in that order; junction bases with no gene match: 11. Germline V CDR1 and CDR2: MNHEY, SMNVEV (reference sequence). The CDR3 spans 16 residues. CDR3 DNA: TGTGCCAGCAGTATCCTGACTAGCGGGAGACGGAGCGAGCAGTACTTC. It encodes CASSILTSGRRSEQYF.

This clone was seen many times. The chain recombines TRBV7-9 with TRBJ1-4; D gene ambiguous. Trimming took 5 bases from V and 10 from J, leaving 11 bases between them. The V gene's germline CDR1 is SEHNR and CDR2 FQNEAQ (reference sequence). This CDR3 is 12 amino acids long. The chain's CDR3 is CASSPLHRKLFF. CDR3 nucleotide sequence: TGTGCCAGCAGCCCACTACACAGAAAACTGTTTTTT.

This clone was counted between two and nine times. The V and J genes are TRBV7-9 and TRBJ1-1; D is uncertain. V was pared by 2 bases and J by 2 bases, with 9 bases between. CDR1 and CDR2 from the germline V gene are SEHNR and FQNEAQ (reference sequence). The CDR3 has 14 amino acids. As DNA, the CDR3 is TGTGCCAGCAGCTTACTGGGCAGAAACACTGAAGCTTTCTTT. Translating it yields CASSLLGRNTEAFF.

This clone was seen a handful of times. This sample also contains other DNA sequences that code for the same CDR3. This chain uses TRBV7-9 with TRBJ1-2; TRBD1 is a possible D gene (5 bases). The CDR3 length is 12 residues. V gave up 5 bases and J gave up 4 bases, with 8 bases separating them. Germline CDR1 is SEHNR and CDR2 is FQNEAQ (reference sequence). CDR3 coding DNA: TGTGCCAGCAGCAGAGACAGCTATGGCTACACCTTC. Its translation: CASSRDSYGYTF. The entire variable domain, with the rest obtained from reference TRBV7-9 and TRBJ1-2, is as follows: DTGVSQNPRHKITKRGQNVTFRCDPISEHNRLYWYRQTLGQGPEFLTYFQNEAQLEKSRLLSDRFSAERPKGSFSTLEIQRTEQGDSAMYLCASSRDSYGYTFGSGTRLTVV.